This T cell receptor beta chain was recorded in a study of cytomegalovirus exposure and HLA in healthy donors. Study conclusions and caveats: The study designated about 180 TCR beta chains cytomegalovirus-associated.

J was trimmed by 1 base and V by 0 bases; bases with no gene match: 3. The CDR3 consists of 16 residues. Germline V gene lookup returns CDR1 SGHRS and CDR2 YFSETQ. Sequenced by immunoSEQ multiplex PCR; TCRdb stores in-frame clones only, minus some. The sample contains approximately 82,000 clones, approximately 93% of which appear only once. Notes on this clone: Its specificity is unknown.

The roughly 120-subject validation cohort, separate from the roughly 670-subject first cohort, included the donors. The chain combines TRBV5-1 with TRBJ2-2; 7 positions match TRBD1. This clonotype was sampled from a man aged 18 to 30 in good health and CMV-seronegative. The material sequenced was PBMCs. In nucleotides, the CDR3 is TGCGCCAGCAGCTTGGGACAGGGAAAGAACACCGGGGAGCTGTTTTTT. Translating gives CASSLGQGKNTGELFF.